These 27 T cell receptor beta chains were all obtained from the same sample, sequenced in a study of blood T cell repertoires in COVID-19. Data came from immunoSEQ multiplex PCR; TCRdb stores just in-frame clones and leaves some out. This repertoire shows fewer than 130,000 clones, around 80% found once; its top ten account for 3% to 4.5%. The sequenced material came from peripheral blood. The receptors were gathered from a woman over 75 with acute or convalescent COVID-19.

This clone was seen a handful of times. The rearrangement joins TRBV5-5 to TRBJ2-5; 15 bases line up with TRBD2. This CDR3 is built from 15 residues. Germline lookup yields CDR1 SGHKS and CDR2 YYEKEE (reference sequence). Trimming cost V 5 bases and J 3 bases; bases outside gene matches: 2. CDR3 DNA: TGTGCCAGCAGTGGGACTAGCGGGAGGAAAGAGACCCAGTACTTC. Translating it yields CASSGTSGRKETQYF.

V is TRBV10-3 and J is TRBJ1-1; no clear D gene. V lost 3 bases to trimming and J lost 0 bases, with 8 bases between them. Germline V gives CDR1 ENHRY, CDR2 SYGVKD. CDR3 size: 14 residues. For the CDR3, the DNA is TGTGCCATCAGTGATTGGGCCATGAACACTGAAGCTTTCTTT. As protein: CAISDWAMNTEAFF.

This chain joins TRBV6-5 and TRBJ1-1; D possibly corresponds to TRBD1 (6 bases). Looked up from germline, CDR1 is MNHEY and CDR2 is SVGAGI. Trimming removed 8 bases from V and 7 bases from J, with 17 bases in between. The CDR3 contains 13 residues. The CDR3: CASSETGSFEAFF. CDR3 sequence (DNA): TGTGCCAGCTCAGAGACAGGTTCTTTTGAAGCTTTCTTT.

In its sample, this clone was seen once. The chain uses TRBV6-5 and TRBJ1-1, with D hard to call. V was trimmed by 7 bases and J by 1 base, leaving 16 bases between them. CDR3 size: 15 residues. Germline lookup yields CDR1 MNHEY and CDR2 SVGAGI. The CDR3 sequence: CASNNSPGKNTEAFF. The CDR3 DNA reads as TGTGCCAGCAACAACAGTCCCGGGAAGAACACTGAAGCTTTCTTT.

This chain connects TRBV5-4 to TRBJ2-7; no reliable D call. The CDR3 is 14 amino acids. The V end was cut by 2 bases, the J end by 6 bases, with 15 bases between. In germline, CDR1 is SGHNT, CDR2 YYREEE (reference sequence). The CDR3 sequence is CASSLTSSPSEQYF. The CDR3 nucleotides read TGTGCCAGCAGCTTAACCTCTAGTCCCTCCGAGCAGTACTTC.

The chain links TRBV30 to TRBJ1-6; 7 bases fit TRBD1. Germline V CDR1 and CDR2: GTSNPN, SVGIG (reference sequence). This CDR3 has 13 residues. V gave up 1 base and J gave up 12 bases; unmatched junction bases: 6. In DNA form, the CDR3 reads TGTGCCTGGAGTGGGGACAGTCAATTACCCCTCCACTTT. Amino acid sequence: CAWSGDSQLPLHF.

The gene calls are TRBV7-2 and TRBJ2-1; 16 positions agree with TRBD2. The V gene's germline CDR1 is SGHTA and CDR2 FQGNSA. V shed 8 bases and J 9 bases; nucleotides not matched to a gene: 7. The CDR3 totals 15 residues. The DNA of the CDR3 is TGTGCCAGCGACCCCGGGACTAGCGGGAGGGGTGAGCAGTTCTTC. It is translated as CASDPGTSGRGEQFF.

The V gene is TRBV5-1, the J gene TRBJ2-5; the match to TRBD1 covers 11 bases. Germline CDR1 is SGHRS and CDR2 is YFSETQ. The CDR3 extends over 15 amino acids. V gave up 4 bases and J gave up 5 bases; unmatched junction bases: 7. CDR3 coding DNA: TGCGCCAGCAGCGTCGGACAGGGGGCGTTCGAGACCCAGTACTTC. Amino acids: CASSVGQGAFETQYF.

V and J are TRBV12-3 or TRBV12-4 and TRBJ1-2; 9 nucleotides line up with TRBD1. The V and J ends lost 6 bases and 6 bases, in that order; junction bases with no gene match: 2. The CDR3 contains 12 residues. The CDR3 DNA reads TGTGCCAGCAGATACAGGGGGCATGGCTACACCTTC. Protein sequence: CASRYRGHGYTF.

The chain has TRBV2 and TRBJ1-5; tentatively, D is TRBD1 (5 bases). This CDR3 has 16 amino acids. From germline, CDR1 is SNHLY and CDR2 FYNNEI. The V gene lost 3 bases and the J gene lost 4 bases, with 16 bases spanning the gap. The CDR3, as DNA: TGTGCCAGCAGTGAGCGGGGCCCCGAAATTAATCAGCCCCAGCATTTT. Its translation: CASSERGPEINQPQHF. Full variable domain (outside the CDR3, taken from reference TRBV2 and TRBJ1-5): EPEVTQTPSHQVTQMGQEVILRCVPISNHLYFYWYRQILGQKVEFLVSFYNNEISEKSEIFDDQFSVERPDGSNFTLKIRSTKLEDSAMYFCASSERGPEINQPQHFGDGTRLSIL.

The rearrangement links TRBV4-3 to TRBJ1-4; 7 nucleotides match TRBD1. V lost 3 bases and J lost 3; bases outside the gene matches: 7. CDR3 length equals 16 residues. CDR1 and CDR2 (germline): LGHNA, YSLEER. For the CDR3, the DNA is TGCGCCAGCAGCCACTCCAGGGGGTCCGCTAATGAAAAACTGTTTTTT. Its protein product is CASSHSRGSANEKLFF.

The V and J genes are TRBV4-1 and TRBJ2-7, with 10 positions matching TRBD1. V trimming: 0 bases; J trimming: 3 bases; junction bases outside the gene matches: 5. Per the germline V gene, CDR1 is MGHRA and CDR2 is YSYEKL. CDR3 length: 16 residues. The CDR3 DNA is TGCGCCAGCAGCCAAGATCGCTGGACAGGGGGCTACGAGCAGTACTTC. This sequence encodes CASSQDRWTGGYEQYF.

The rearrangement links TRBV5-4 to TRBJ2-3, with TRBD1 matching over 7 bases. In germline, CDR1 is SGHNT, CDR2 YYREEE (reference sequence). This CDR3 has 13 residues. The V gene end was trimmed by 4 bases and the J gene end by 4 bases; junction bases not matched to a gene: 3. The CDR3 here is CASSPTGADTQYF. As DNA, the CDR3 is TGTGCCAGCAGCCCCACAGGGGCAGATACGCAGTATTTT. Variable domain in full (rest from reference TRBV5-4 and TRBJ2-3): ETGVTQSPTHLIKTRGQQVTLRCSSQSGHNTVSWYQQALGQGPQFIFQYYREEENGRGNFPPRFSGLQFPNYSSELNVNALELDDSALYLCASSPTGADTQYFGPGTRLTVL.

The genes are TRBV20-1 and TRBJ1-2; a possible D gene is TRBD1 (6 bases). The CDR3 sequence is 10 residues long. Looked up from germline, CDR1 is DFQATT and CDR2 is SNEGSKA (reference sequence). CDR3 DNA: TGCAGCCCGGGGGGGGGCGGCTACACCTTC. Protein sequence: CSPGGGGYTF.

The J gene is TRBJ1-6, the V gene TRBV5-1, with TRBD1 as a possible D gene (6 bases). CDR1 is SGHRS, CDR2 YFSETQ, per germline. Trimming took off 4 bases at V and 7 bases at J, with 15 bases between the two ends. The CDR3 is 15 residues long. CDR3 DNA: TGCGCCAGCAGCACCCAACAGGGTAGCAATTCACCCCTCCACTTT. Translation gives CASSTQQGSNSPLHF.

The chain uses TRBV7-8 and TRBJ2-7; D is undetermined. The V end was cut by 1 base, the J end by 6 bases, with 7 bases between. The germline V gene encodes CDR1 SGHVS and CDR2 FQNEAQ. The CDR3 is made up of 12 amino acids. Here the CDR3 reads CASSLVTGEQYF. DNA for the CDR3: TGTGCCAGCAGCTTAGTCACGGGCGAGCAGTACTTC.

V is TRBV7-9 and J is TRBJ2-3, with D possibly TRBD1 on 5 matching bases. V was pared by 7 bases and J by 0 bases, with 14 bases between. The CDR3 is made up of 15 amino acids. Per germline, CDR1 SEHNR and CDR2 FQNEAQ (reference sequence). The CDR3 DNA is TGTGCCAGCAACGGTAGGGGCCTGAGCACAGATACGCAGTATTTT. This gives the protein CASNGRGLSTDTQYF.

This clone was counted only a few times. This chain's CDR3 is CASSNGGREYEKLFF. CDR3 DNA: TGCGCCAGCAGCAATGGGGGCCGCGAATACGAAAAACTGTTTTTT. V gene TRBV5-1 combines with J gene TRBJ1-4, with a tentative D call TRBD1 (6 bases). Germline CDR1 SGHRS, CDR2 YFSETQ. The CDR3 covers 15 residues. V shed 4 bases and J shed 8 bases, with 18 bases lying between them.

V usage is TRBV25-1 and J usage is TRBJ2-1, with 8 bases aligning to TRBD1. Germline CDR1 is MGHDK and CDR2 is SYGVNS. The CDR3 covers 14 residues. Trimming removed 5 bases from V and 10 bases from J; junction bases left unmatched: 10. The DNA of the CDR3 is TGTGCCAGCAGTTTAACAGGGGGAAGCTCAGAGCAGTTCTTC. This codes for CASSLTGGSSEQFF.

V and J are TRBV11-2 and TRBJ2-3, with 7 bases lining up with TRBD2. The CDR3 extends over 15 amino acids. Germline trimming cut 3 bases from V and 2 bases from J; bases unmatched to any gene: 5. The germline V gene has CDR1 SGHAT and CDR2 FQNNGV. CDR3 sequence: CASSFAGTNTDTQYF. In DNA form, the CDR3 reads TGTGCCAGCAGCTTCGCCGGGACTAACACAGATACGCAGTATTTT.

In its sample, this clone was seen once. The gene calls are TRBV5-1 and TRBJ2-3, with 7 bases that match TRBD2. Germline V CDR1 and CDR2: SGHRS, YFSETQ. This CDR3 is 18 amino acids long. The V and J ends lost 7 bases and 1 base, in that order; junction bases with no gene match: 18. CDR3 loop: CASPTPARGRGCTDTQYF. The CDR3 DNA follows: TGCGCCAGCCCTACTCCGGCCCGAGGGCGGGGGTGCACAGATACGCAGTATTTT.

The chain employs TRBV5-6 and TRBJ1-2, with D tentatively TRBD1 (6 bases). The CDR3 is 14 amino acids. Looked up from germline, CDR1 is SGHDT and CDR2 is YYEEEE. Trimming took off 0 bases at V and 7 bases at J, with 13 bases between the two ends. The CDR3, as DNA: TGTGCCAGCAGCTTGGGGCAGGGGCGCAGTGGCTACACCTTC. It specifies CASSLGQGRSGYTF.

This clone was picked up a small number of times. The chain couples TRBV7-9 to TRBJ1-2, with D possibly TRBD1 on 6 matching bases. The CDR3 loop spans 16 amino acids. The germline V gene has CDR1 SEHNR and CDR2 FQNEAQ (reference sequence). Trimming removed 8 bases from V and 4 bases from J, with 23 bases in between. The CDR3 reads CASLPGGGRVTYGYTF. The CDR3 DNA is TGTGCCAGCCTGCCCGGGGGGGGCAGGGTGACCTATGGCTACACCTTC.

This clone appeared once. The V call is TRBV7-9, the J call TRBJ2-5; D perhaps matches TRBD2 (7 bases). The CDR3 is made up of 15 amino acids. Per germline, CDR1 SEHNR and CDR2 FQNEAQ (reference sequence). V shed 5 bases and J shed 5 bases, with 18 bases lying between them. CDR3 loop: CASSRTGGISETQYF. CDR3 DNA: TGTGCCAGCAGCAGGACGGGGGGCATATCGGAGACCCAGTACTTC.

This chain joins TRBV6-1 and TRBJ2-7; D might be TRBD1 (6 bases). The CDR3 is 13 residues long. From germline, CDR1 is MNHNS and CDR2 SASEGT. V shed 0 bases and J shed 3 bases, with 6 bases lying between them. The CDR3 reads CASSEADSYEQYF. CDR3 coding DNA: TGTGCCAGCAGTGAAGCGGACAGCTACGAGCAGTACTTC.

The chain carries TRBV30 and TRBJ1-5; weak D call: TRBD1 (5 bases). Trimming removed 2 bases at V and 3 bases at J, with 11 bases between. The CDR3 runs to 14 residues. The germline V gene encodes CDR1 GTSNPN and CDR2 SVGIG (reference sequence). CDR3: CAWSRGSPNQPQHF. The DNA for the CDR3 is TGTGCCTGGAGTCGGGGGTCACCCAATCAGCCCCAGCATTTT.

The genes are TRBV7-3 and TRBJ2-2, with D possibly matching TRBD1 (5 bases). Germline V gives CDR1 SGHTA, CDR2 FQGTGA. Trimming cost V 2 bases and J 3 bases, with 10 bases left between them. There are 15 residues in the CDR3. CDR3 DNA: TGTGCCAGCAGCTTATCGGCAGGGTACACCGGGGAGCTGTTTTTT. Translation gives CASSLSAGYTGELFF. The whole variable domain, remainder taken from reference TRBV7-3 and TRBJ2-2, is GAGVSQTPSNKVTEKGKYVELRCDPISGHTALYWYRQSLGQGPEFLIYFQGTGAADDSGLPNDRFFAVRPEGSVSTLKIQRTERGDSAVYLCASSLSAGYTGELFFGEGSRLTVL.